This TCR beta chain was found in a study of blood T cell repertoires in COVID-19. Study background: Sites in the United States, Italy and Spain provided acute and convalescent COVID-19 samples.

From germline, CDR1 is SGHNT and CDR2 YYREEE (reference sequence). The CDR3 has 14 residues. The J segment lost 8 bases and the V segment lost 5 bases, leaving 6 bases of the junction unmatched. Assay used: immunoSEQ multiplex PCR; TCRdb lists only in-frame clones, some missing. The data contain 180,000 or so clones, 65% to 85% of them seen just once; the ten biggest clones take up 6.5% to 9.5%. Grouping used clinical history reported by participants in a survey and questionnaire. The source of this sequence is a man between 40 and 49 years old who had recovered from COVID-19. The rearrangement links TRBV5-4 to TRBJ1-6; TRBD1 aligns across 8 bases. Sequenced: PBMCs or T cells enriched from blood (not recorded which). CDR3 residues: CASRMDRVYSPLHF. As DNA, the CDR3 is TGTGCCAGCAGGATGGACAGGGTATATTCACCCCTCCACTTT.